The rows below give T cell receptor beta chains drawn from one sample of a study of radiation and T cells in renal cell carcinoma. TCRdb's copy holds only in-frame clones and misses some; the assay was immunoSEQ multiplex PCR. The sample carries around 60,000 clones, around 81% recorded once. Here the sequenced sample was blood, taken from a patient whose treatment included radiotherapy and nephrectomy. These TCRs come from a man in his 60s with renal cell carcinoma. CDR3s include the opening cysteine and the closing phenylalanine or tryptophan. D genes are given only for firm matches. Clone size is not always given. Where it is, it says once, few, many or a class for expanded clones.

v_call: TRBV9
d_call: .
j_call: TRBJ2-3
clone_size: .
cdr3_nt: TGTGCCAGCAGCGTAGGGAGTAGCGGCACAGATACGCAGTATTTT
cdr3_aa: CASSVGSSGTDTQYF

v_call: TRBV28
d_call: .
j_call: TRBJ2-3
clone_size: .
cdr3_nt: TGTGCCAGCAGTTCTCGACCACAGGGATTGGGGTACACAGATACGCAGTATTTT
cdr3_aa: CASSSRPQGLGYTDTQYF

v_call: TRBV7-2
d_call: .
j_call: TRBJ2-2
clone_size: .
cdr3_nt: TGTGCCAGCAGCTTAGTTGGTAGCGGAAACACCGGGGAGCTGTTTTTT
cdr3_aa: CASSLVGSGNTGELFF

v_call: TRBV19
d_call: TRBD2
j_call: TRBJ2-5
clone_size: .
cdr3_nt: TGTGCCAGTAGTCGTACTAGCGGGACGGCAGAGACCCAGTACTTC
cdr3_aa: CASSRTSGTAETQYF

v_call: TRBV2
d_call: TRBD1
j_call: TRBJ1-6
clone_size: few
cdr3_nt: TGTGCCAGCAGTGGACCGGGACAGGGAAATTCACCCCTCCACTTT
cdr3_aa: CASSGPGQGNSPLHF

v_call: TRBV25-1
d_call: .
j_call: TRBJ2-5
clone_size: few
cdr3_nt: TGTGCCAGCAGTGAATCAGGGTTGGAGGAGACCCAGTACTTC
cdr3_aa: CASSESGLEETQYF

v_call: TRBV7-6
d_call: .
j_call: TRBJ1-1
clone_size: .
cdr3_nt: TGTGCCAGCAGCTCCCGGGAGATGAACACTGAAGCTTTCTTT
cdr3_aa: CASSSREMNTEAFF

v_call: TRBV29-1
d_call: TRBD1
j_call: TRBJ1-1
clone_size: once
cdr3_nt: TGCAGCGACGGGACAGGGGACACTGAAGCTTTCTTT
cdr3_aa: CSDGTGDTEAFF

v_call: TRBV5-1
d_call: TRBD2
j_call: TRBJ2-3
clone_size: .
cdr3_nt: TGCGCCAGCAGCCCAGGACTAGCGGGAGTTCGTTCAGATACGCAGTATTTT
cdr3_aa: CASSPGLAGVRSDTQYF

v_call: TRBV5-8
d_call: TRBD2
j_call: TRBJ2-3
clone_size: .
cdr3_nt: TGTGCCAGCAGCCGTCGACTAGCGGGGATCGCAGATACGCAGTATTTT
cdr3_aa: CASSRRLAGIADTQYF

v_call: TRBV4-2
d_call: TRBD2
j_call: TRBJ2-3
clone_size: .
cdr3_nt: TGTGCCAGCAGCCAAGGACTAGCGGGGGCGGAAGATACGCAGTATTTT
cdr3_aa: CASSQGLAGAEDTQYF

v_call: TRBV4-3
d_call: TRBD1
j_call: TRBJ2-2
clone_size: .
cdr3_nt: TGCGCCAGCAGCCAAGGCACAGGGGGCGCAACCGGGGAGCTGTTTTTT
cdr3_aa: CASSQGTGGATGELFF

v_call: TRBV30
d_call: TRBD1
j_call: TRBJ1-5
clone_size: few
cdr3_nt: TGTGCCTGGAGTGTACGACAGGGGATCAATCAGCCCCAGCATTTT
cdr3_aa: CAWSVRQGINQPQHF

v_call: TRBV5-1
d_call: .
j_call: TRBJ2-2
clone_size: .
cdr3_nt: TGCGCCAGCAGCCTCCGGGACGCTACCACCGGGGAGCTGTTTTTT
cdr3_aa: CASSLRDATTGELFF